These T cell receptor beta chains were read from a single sample in a study of cytomegalovirus exposure and HLA in healthy donors. The repertoire was sequenced with immunoSEQ multiplex PCR; TCRdb's copy has only in-frame clones and lacks some. The table has around 120,000 clones, around 76% seen once. The specimen sequenced was PBMCs. All receptors derive from a woman in her forties or fifties in good health and CMV-seronegative. The CDR3 runs from the conserved cysteine through the conserved F or W. Clone sizes are given selectively: once, few, many, or a class where the clone is expanded.

v_gene: TRBV6-5; j_gene: TRBJ1-2; abundance: -; CDR3aa: CASSQGRSYTF
v_gene: TRBV28; j_gene: TRBJ1-3; abundance: -; CDR3aa: CASSLKGAQGNTIYF
v_gene: TRBV5-1; j_gene: TRBJ2-7; abundance: -; CDR3aa: CASSHTGTGVDEQYF
v_gene: TRBV11-3; j_gene: TRBJ2-5; abundance: -; CDR3aa: CASSLRASGTFETQYF
v_gene: TRBV4-2; j_gene: TRBJ1-3; abundance: -; CDR3aa: CASSQEGRSGNTIYF
v_gene: TRBV7-9; j_gene: TRBJ1-2; abundance: once; CDR3aa: CASSLTGQADRGYTF
v_gene: TRBV6-5; j_gene: TRBJ2-6; abundance: few; CDR3aa: CASKTGLGANVLTF
v_gene: TRBV9; j_gene: TRBJ2-1; abundance: -; CDR3aa: CASSVVPGGVQAEQFF
v_gene: TRBV9; j_gene: TRBJ1-4; abundance: -; CDR3aa: CASSAGEELFF
v_gene: TRBV11-2; j_gene: TRBJ1-3; abundance: -; CDR3aa: CASSQWGRTSGNTIYF
v_gene: TRBV30; j_gene: TRBJ1-2; abundance: -; CDR3aa: CAWSAWTRFNYGYTF
v_gene: TRBV9; j_gene: TRBJ2-5; abundance: -; CDR3aa: CASSPGLATSQETQYF
v_gene: TRBV4-3; j_gene: TRBJ1-2; abundance: -; CDR3aa: CASSQDKITGGAHGYTF
v_gene: TRBV2; j_gene: TRBJ2-1; abundance: -; CDR3aa: CASLGLAGGGNEQFF
v_gene: TRBV4-1; j_gene: TRBJ1-1; abundance: -; CDR3aa: CASSQDTPTELNTEAFF
v_gene: TRBV9; j_gene: TRBJ2-2; abundance: once; CDR3aa: CASSVDPSQRSGELFF
v_gene: TRBV7-2; j_gene: TRBJ1-5; abundance: -; CDR3aa: CASSLGLRSQPQHF
v_gene: TRBV5-1; j_gene: TRBJ2-3; abundance: -; CDR3aa: CASSWQGSTDTQYF
v_gene: TRBV7-3; j_gene: TRBJ2-7; abundance: -; CDR3aa: CASSWGQGPYEQYF
v_gene: TRBV18; j_gene: TRBJ2-7; abundance: -; CDR3aa: CASSPANGGEQYF
v_gene: TRBV12-5; j_gene: TRBJ1-1; abundance: -; CDR3aa: CASGHSEGVSYTEAFF
v_gene: TRBV27; j_gene: TRBJ1-5; abundance: -; CDR3aa: CASSQGRDQPQHF
v_gene: TRBV5-6; j_gene: TRBJ1-3; abundance: once; CDR3aa: CASSWTGAFPGNTIYF
v_gene: TRBV28; j_gene: TRBJ2-2; abundance: -; CDR3aa: CASSLYGRYRGPGELFF
v_gene: TRBV2; j_gene: TRBJ2-7; abundance: -; CDR3aa: CASSLTGYEQYF
v_gene: TRBV9; j_gene: TRBJ2-2; abundance: -; CDR3aa: CASTGTSNTGELFF
v_gene: TRBV28; j_gene: TRBJ2-2; abundance: -; CDR3aa: CASSLPLAGRVNTGELFF
v_gene: TRBV30; j_gene: TRBJ1-5; abundance: -; CDR3aa: CAWSAGRGWAQPQHF
v_gene: TRBV30; j_gene: TRBJ2-1; abundance: -; CDR3aa: CAWSLWGRAIMYEQFF
v_gene: TRBV29-1; j_gene: TRBJ2-7; abundance: -; CDR3aa: CSVAQGRYEQYF
v_gene: TRBV10-3; j_gene: TRBJ1-1; abundance: -; CDR3aa: CAISESTGRVTTEAFF
v_gene: TRBV28; j_gene: TRBJ2-7; abundance: few; CDR3aa: CASSSPRLAGGMYEQYF
v_gene: TRBV14; j_gene: TRBJ2-4; abundance: -; CDR3aa: CASSQVQGFSIQYF
v_gene: TRBV6-1; j_gene: TRBJ2-1; abundance: -; CDR3aa: CASKAGANYEQFF
v_gene: TRBV15; j_gene: TRBJ1-4; abundance: few; CDR3aa: CATSGDSQKLFF
v_gene: TRBV7-9; j_gene: TRBJ1-2; abundance: -; CDR3aa: CSSSWRDDVKTF
v_gene: TRBV14; j_gene: TRBJ2-7; abundance: -; CDR3aa: CASSQVGSSSYEQYF
v_gene: TRBV7-2; j_gene: TRBJ1-1; abundance: few; CDR3aa: CASSLAPGRRGTEAFF
v_gene: TRBV27; j_gene: TRBJ2-7; abundance: -; CDR3aa: CASSLWGGQPGEQYF
v_gene: TRBV27; j_gene: TRBJ1-3; abundance: once; CDR3aa: CASSPGRGKGNTIYF
v_gene: TRBV5-6; j_gene: TRBJ1-2; abundance: -; CDR3aa: CASSLDGGRGNGYTF
v_gene: TRBV30; j_gene: TRBJ1-5; abundance: -; CDR3aa: CAWSVPIKQTGGYSNQPQHF
v_gene: TRBV2; j_gene: TRBJ2-7; abundance: -; CDR3aa: CASSGESREGLTVSYEQYF
v_gene: TRBV7-3; j_gene: TRBJ2-5; abundance: few; CDR3aa: CASSLQAGRQETQYF
v_gene: TRBV6-1; j_gene: TRBJ2-7; abundance: -; CDR3aa: CASSVATLYEQYF
v_gene: TRBV9; j_gene: TRBJ2-5; abundance: few; CDR3aa: CASSAGTSGGVVQETQYF
v_gene: TRBV13; j_gene: TRBJ2-3; abundance: -; CDR3aa: CASSETRGPDTQYF
v_gene: TRBV27; j_gene: TRBJ2-3; abundance: few; CDR3aa: CASSLYPPGGQGRTDTQYF
v_gene: TRBV28; j_gene: TRBJ2-1; abundance: -; CDR3aa: CASTYTGAYNEQFF